One and the same sample provided the 12 T cell receptor beta chains below, sequenced in a study of post-analysis software for immune sequencing data. Unique molecular identifiers had been added to the TCR beta cDNA libraries. TCRdb reprocessed the PCR reads via MiXCR and lists one record per CDR3 protein. The sample shows 250,000 to 300,000 distinct CDR3 sequences, 36% of them seen only once. Their specific antigens are unknown. Study outcomes and limitations: Controls had lower frequencies than patients of roughly five TRBV segments, which included TRBV5-6, TRBV5-1 and TRBV20-1.

The sample consisted of blood. The receptor source for this set is a girl aged 10-17 years with multiple sclerosis.

This clonotype was recorded many times. The rearrangement uses TRBV7-8 and TRBJ2-1; D might be TRBD1 (6 bases). The germline V gene encodes CDR1 SGHVS and CDR2 FQNEAQ. CDR3 length: 15 residues. V dropped 5 bases and J dropped 8 bases, with 19 bases sitting between them. The CDR3 nucleotides are TGTGCCAGCAGCATAAGGGACACCTCGAGGGATGAGCAGTTCTTC. Its protein product is CASSIRDTSRDEQFF.

Many counts were recorded for this clonotype. The CDR3 region has the DNA TGCAGCGTTGATCTCAACGTGGGGACTTTATCCAGCAATCAGCCCCAGCATTTT. It yields the protein CSVDLNVGTLSSNQPQHF. V and J are TRBV29-1 and TRBJ1-5; tentatively, D is TRBD1 (5 bases). V was shortened by 3 bases and J by 1 base, with 22 bases between the two germline ends. The germline CDR1 and CDR2 sequences are SQVTM and ANQGSEA. This CDR3 has 18 amino acids.

The J gene is TRBJ1-1, the V gene TRBV7-9, with D possibly TRBD1 on 6 matching bases. Germline-derived CDR1 and CDR2 are SEHNR and FQNEAQ (reference sequence). The CDR3 runs 15 residues. Trimming pared 0 bases from V and 6 bases from J, leaving 14 bases between. In DNA, the CDR3 is TGTGCCAGCAGCTTAGCCTTAGATAGGGGGGCTGAAGCTTTCTTT. This translates into CASSLALDRGAEAFF.

This clonotype was picked up many times. The rearrangement links TRBV18 to TRBJ2-1, with 7 bases fitting TRBD2. The J segment lost 6 bases and the V segment lost 3 bases, leaving 11 bases of the junction unmatched. The germline CDR1 and CDR2 sequences are KGHSH and LQKENI. The CDR3 covers 16 residues. In DNA, the CDR3 is TGTGCCAGCTCACCCAATCTAGGCGGGGGTTCCAATGAGCAGTTCTTC. Amino acid sequence: CASSPNLGGGSNEQFF.

This chain connects TRBV20-1 to TRBJ2-5; 7 bases agree with TRBD2. CDR1 DFQATT and CDR2 SNEGSKA come from the germline V gene (reference sequence). V lost 6 bases, J lost 2 bases, and 9 bases stayed unmatched. The CDR3 extends over 14 amino acids. The CDR3 loop is CSASLAADQETQYF. The CDR3 DNA reads TGCAGTGCATCGCTAGCGGCTGATCAAGAGACCCAGTACTTC.

In this sample, this clonotype turned up once. The chain recombines TRBV20-1 with TRBJ1-1; 7 bases are shared with TRBD1. Trimming took 0 bases from V and 1 from J; bases not matched to a gene: 5. The germline V gene has CDR1 DFQATT and CDR2 SNEGSKA (reference sequence). This CDR3 contains 15 residues. The CDR3 coding sequence is TGCAGTGCTAGAGATCCAGGGGGAAGGAACACTGAAGCTTTCTTT. It translates to CSARDPGGRNTEAFF.

The gene calls are TRBV3-1 and TRBJ1-1, with TRBD1 matching over 7 bases. V was clipped by 0 bases and J by 3 bases; unmatched bases: 7. The CDR3 is 16 amino acids. CDR1 and CDR2 from the germline V gene are LGHDT and YNNKEL (reference sequence). This chain's CDR3 is CASSQEGGGGYTEAFF. The DNA for the CDR3 is TGTGCCAGCAGCCAAGAGGGAGGGGGCGGTTACACTGAAGCTTTCTTT.

The chain has TRBV5-1 and TRBJ1-2; D gene ambiguous. CDR1 SGHRS and CDR2 YFSETQ come from the germline V gene. V was shortened by 1 base and J by 5 bases, with 12 bases between the two germline ends. CDR3 size: 14 residues. CDR3 protein: CASSLPGIGYGYTF. DNA for the CDR3: TGCGCCAGCAGCTTGCCCGGGATCGGGTATGGCTACACCTTC.

This clonotype occurred a few times. V gene TRBV20-1 combines with J gene TRBJ2-3, with 7 bases aligning to TRBD2. V shed 5 bases, J shed 1 base, and the junction held 12 bases outside the gene matches. The V gene's germline CDR1 is DFQATT and CDR2 SNEGSKA (reference sequence). The CDR3 spans 16 residues. The CDR3 sequence: CSAPWTQREGTDTQYF. CDR3 nucleotide sequence: TGCAGTGCTCCCTGGACCCAGCGGGAAGGCACAGATACGCAGTATTTT.

Only a few counts were recorded for this clonotype. The chain combines TRBV29-1 with TRBJ2-4; 10 nucleotides line up with TRBD1. The germline gives CDR1 SQVTM, CDR2 ANQGSEA. V shed 7 bases and J 9 bases; nucleotides not matched to a gene: 9. The CDR3 spans 13 residues. In DNA, the CDR3 is TGCAGCGCCGGGACAGGGGACACGGGCATTCAGTACTTC. This encodes CSAGTGDTGIQYF.

The V gene is TRBV9, the J gene TRBJ2-7, with TRBD2 matching 8 bases. V lost 4 bases and J lost 0; bases outside the gene matches: 9. The germline V gene encodes CDR1 SGDLS and CDR2 YYNGEE. This CDR3 has 16 amino acids. The chain's CDR3 is CASSMRAGDYSYEQYF. The CDR3, as DNA: TGTGCCAGCAGCATGAGAGCGGGAGACTACTCCTACGAGCAGTACTTC.

To note about this clonotype: An end of the junction differs from the germline gene, which may be a read error. V is TRBV2 and J is TRBJ1-6, with 11 bases identical to TRBD1. This CDR3 comprises 15 residues. Per germline, CDR1 SNHLY and CDR2 FYNNEI. In nucleotides, the CDR3 is TGTGCCTGCAGTCAAGGACAGGGGGCTTATTCACCCCTCCACTTT. It codes for CACSQGQGAYSPLHF.